The rows below give T cell receptor beta chains drawn from one sample of a study of shared clonotypes between healthy human individuals. Some clones are missing from TCRdb's copy, which holds only in-frame ones; the method was immunoSEQ multiplex PCR. The sample contains roughly 2.4 million clones, around 95% of which appear only once. The sample comprised naive CD4+ T cells sorted from blood. Source of these receptors: a man between 18 and 29 years old in good health. CDR3s include the opening cysteine and the closing phenylalanine or tryptophan. The D gene is left open where the match is weak. Clone size appears in some rows only: once, few, many, or a class for an expanded clone.

clone_size d_call j_call cdr3_length v_call cdr3_nt cdr3_aa
- - TRBJ2-7 12 TRBV6-6 TGTGCCAGCAGTTACTCGGGCGACGAGCAGTACTTC CASSYSGDEQYF
- TRBD1 TRBJ1-1 14 TRBV28 TGTGCCAGCAGTCCCAGACAGGGTACGTCTGAAGCTTTCTTT CASSPRQGTSEAFF
- TRBD2 TRBJ2-7 17 TRBV13 TGTGCCAGCAGCACCGAATTCGGGCTAGCGGGGGGCTACGAGCAGTACTTC CASSTEFGLAGGYEQYF
- - TRBJ2-7 14 TRBV18 TGTGCCAGCTCCCCAACGTCGGGGGCCTACGAGCAGTACTTC CASSPTSGAYEQYF
- TRBD2 TRBJ2-3 15 TRBV7-2 TGTGCCAGCAGCCGGACTAGCGGCTTCACAGATACGCAGTATTTT CASSRTSGFTDTQYF
- TRBD2 TRBJ2-1 16 TRBV10-3 TGTGCCATCAGTGTTTTGTCGGGGGGGCCAGGGAATGAGCAGTTCTTC CAISVLSGGPGNEQFF
- TRBD1 TRBJ2-3 15 TRBV18 TGTGCCAGCTCACCCGGGACAGGAGTGTCAGATACGCAGTATTTT CASSPGTGVSDTQYF
- - TRBJ1-2 14 TRBV27 TGTGCCAGCAGTCCCGACGGGATTTCCTATGGCTACACCTTC CASSPDGISYGYTF
- - TRBJ1-3 13 TRBV6-6 TGTGCCAGCAGTTACTCGACCGGAAACACCATATATTTT CASSYSTGNTIYF
- - TRBJ2-5 18 TRBV11-2 TGTGCCAGCAGCTTAGATGCTGAGTGGGGGGGGCCCCAAGAGACCCAGTACTTC CASSLDAEWGGPQETQYF
- - TRBJ2-6 13 TRBV10-3 TGTGCCATCGGCGCGTCTGGGGCCAACGTCCTGACTTTC CAIGASGANVLTF
- TRBD2 TRBJ2-5 16 TRBV11-2 TGTGCCAGCAGCTTTACCCTAGCGGGAGTCGGGGAGACCCAGTACTTC CASSFTLAGVGETQYF
- TRBD1 TRBJ1-2 14 TRBV6-1 TGTGCCAGCAGTTCCGGGACAGGGAACTATGGCTACACCTTC CASSSGTGNYGYTF
once TRBD1 TRBJ2-7 13 TRBV28 TGTGCCAGCACGGGGACAGGGGTACGGGAGCAGTACTTC CASTGTGVREQYF
- - TRBJ2-1 13 TRBV7-3 TGTGCCAGCAGCTTAAAATCCGACAATGAGCAGTTCTTC CASSLKSDNEQFF
- - TRBJ1-2 14 TRBV7-2 TGTGCCAGCAGCTTAGGGACCCGTAACTATGGCTACACCTTC CASSLGTRNYGYTF
- - TRBJ1-4 13 TRBV30 TGTGCCTGGAGCAGGGGTCGGGATGAAAAACTGTTTTTT CAWSRGRDEKLFF
- - TRBJ2-2 15 TRBV7-9 TGTGCCAGCAGTCTTGCGGGGATTGACACCGGGGAGCTGTTTTTT CASSLAGIDTGELFF
- - TRBJ2-5 15 TRBV2 TGTGCCAGCAGTGATGAGTGGGGGGCTATGGAGACCCAGTACTTC CASSDEWGAMETQYF
- - TRBJ2-7 15 TRBV30 TGTGCCTGGAGTGGCGACGGGACCAGAATTTACGAGCAGTACTTC CAWSGDGTRIYEQYF
- - TRBJ2-7 13 TRBV12-5 TGTGCTAGTGGTTTGAATAACTCCTACGAGCAGTACTTC CASGLNNSYEQYF
- TRBD1 TRBJ1-1 15 TRBV27 TGTGCCAGCAGTTTAGAGACAGGGACTAACACTGAAGCTTTCTTT CASSLETGTNTEAFF
- TRBD1 TRBJ2-3 15 TRBV11-2 TGTGCCAGCAGCCTCGGGTTAGGGGGCGTAGATACGCAGTATTTT CASSLGLGGVDTQYF
- - TRBJ2-7 15 TRBV6-5 TGTGCCAGCAGTTACTCGAGGGGGGATCCATACGAGCAGTACTTC CASSYSRGDPYEQYF
- TRBD1 TRBJ1-1 13 TRBV6-5 TGTGCCAGCAGCCGGGACAGCAACACTGAAGCTTTCTTT CASSRDSNTEAFF
- - TRBJ2-7 11 TRBV2 TGTGCCAGCGGTGCGACTTACGAGCAGTACTTC CASGATYEQYF
- - TRBJ1-1 14 TRBV18 TGTGCCAGCTCACTCTCAGGGAGTCTCACTGAAGCTTTCTTT CASSLSGSLTEAFF
- TRBD2 TRBJ2-7 15 TRBV10-3 TGTGCCATCAGCCAGGGACTAGCGGGGCTTTACGAGCAGTACTTC CAISQGLAGLYEQYF
- - TRBJ1-5 12 TRBV28 TGTGCCAGCAGTTTATACCCTCAGCCCCAGCATTTT CASSLYPQPQHF
- - TRBJ2-2 14 TRBV11-2 TGTGCCAGCAGCGGGGACACCTACACCGGGGAGCTGTTTTTT CASSGDTYTGELFF
- - TRBJ1-2 14 TRBV6-6 TGTGCCAGCAGCCCCCCAAAGCCCGGCGCTGGCTACACCTTC CASSPPKPGAGYTF
- TRBD1 TRBJ1-2 17 TRBV7-2 TGTGCCAGCAGCTCAGTTTTCGGGACAGCAGCTAACTATGGCTACACCTTC CASSSVFGTAANYGYTF
- TRBD1 TRBJ1-1 12 TRBV2 TGTGCCAGCAGGGCAGGGGGAACTGAAGCTTTCTTT CASRAGGTEAFF
once - TRBJ2-3 21 TRBV21-1 TGTTTCCGACGCGGGACAGGGGGCGAGACTCCTTTCTCGCTGCAACCAGATACGCAGTATTTT CFRRGTGGETPFSLQPDTQYF
- - TRBJ2-7 11 TRBV10-3 TGTGCCATCGAGCGGGCTGGCGAGCAGTACTTC CAIERAGEQYF
- - TRBJ2-1 14 TRBV7-2 TGTGCCAGCAGCTTGCAGGGCTCCTACAATGAGCAGTTCTTC CASSLQGSYNEQFF
- - TRBJ2-3 13 TRBV4-1 TGCGCCAGCAGCCAAGATCGGGTTGGTACGCAGTATTTT CASSQDRVGTQYF
- - TRBJ2-7 15 TRBV6-5 TGTGCCAGCAGTTACTCCGGGAAGAACTCCTACGAGCAGTACTTC CASSYSGKNSYEQYF
- - TRBJ2-3 17 TRBV7-6 TGTGCCAGCAGCCAGAACCCCCAGGCAGGGGGAGGAGATACGCAGTATTTT CASSQNPQAGGGDTQYF
- TRBD2 TRBJ2-7 13 TRBV27 TGTGCCACCTCTCTAGCGGGGTCCTACGAGCAGTACTTC CATSLAGSYEQYF
- - TRBJ2-7 16 TRBV21-1 TGTGCCAGCAGTTTTCTAGCGGGCAACAGCTCCTACGAGCAGTACTTC CASSFLAGNSSYEQYF
- - TRBJ2-7 14 TRBV11-2 TGTGCCAGCAGCTTAGGTGGAGGGTTTGGCGAGCAGTACTTC CASSLGGGFGEQYF
- - TRBJ2-5 15 TRBV18 TGTGCCAGCTCACCGGCCGTAAACATCCAAGAGACCCAGTACTTC CASSPAVNIQETQYF
- TRBD2 TRBJ2-7 17 TRBV25-1 TGTGCCAGCAGTGGCCGGACTAGCGGGAGGGCCCTCTACGAGCAGTACTTC CASSGRTSGRALYEQYF
once - TRBJ2-1 12 TRBV19 TGTGCCAGTAGTATAATACACAATGAGCAGTTCTTC CASSIIHNEQFF
- - TRBJ1-5 16 TRBV7-2 TGTGCCAGCAGCCCCCTAGGAGGGTCCGGGAGTCAGCCCCAGCATTTT CASSPLGGSGSQPQHF
- TRBD2 TRBJ2-7 11 TRBV2 TGTGCCGCCGGGGGGGTGTACGAGCAGTACTTC CAAGGVYEQYF
once - TRBJ1-5 14 TRBV2 TGTGCCAGCAGTGAGAGGAAGGCCAATCAGCCCCAGCATTTT CASSERKANQPQHF
- - TRBJ2-1 16 TRBV5-6 TGTGCCAGCGGATCACCTTCCGCCCCCAGCAACAATGAGCAGTTCTTC CASGSPSAPSNNEQFF
- - TRBJ2-2 13 TRBV25-1 TGTGCCAGCGGGGGCGGGATAGGCGGGGAGCTGTTTTTT CASGGGIGGELFF
- - TRBJ1-6 12 TRBV30 TGTGCCTGGATCGTTGGGAATTCACCCCTCCACTTT CAWIVGNSPLHF
- - TRBJ2-3 16 TRBV4-3 TGCGCCAGCAGCCAAGTATCTGGGGCTGGCACAGATACGCAGTATTTT CASSQVSGAGTDTQYF
once - TRBJ2-7 11 TRBV20-1 TGCAGTGCGAAAACGGGCGGCGAGCAGTACTTC CSAKTGGEQYF
- TRBD2 TRBJ2-6 16 TRBV11-3 TGTGCCAGCAGCTTAAGCGGGGGCTCTGGGGCCAACGTCCTGACTTTC CASSLSGGSGANVLTF
once - TRBJ2-7 16 TRBV13 TGTGCCAGCAGCTTAGGACGGACAGCAAACAACTACGAGCAGTACTTC CASSLGRTANNYEQYF
- TRBD2 TRBJ2-3 18 TRBV5-1 TGCGCCAGCAGCTTGGAAGTTAAAGCGGGAGGTCGCACAGATACGCAGTATTTT CASSLEVKAGGRTDTQYF
- TRBD2 TRBJ2-7 17 TRBV5-6 TGTGCCAGCAGCTTGTTTTTCAGCGGGGTCTTAAGCTACGAGCAGTACTTC CASSLFFSGVLSYEQYF
- TRBD2 TRBJ2-3 16 TRBV18 TGTGCCAGCTCCGGGACTAGCGGGGGGCCCCAAGATACGCAGTATTTT CASSGTSGGPQDTQYF
- - TRBJ2-3 15 TRBV2 TGTGCCAGCAGCTTTGGGGACCCTAGCACAGATACGCAGTATTTT CASSFGDPSTDTQYF
- - TRBJ2-1 14 TRBV14 TGTGCCAGCAGCCAAGACAGCGGGTTCCTGGGGCAGTTCTTC CASSQDSGFLGQFF